This TCR beta chain was observed in a study of metastatic and nonmetastatic thyroid tumors. Study-level information: Repertoire data that came from the blood and tumor or nodule tissue of malignant and benign thyroid patients were compared.

CDR3 length: 14 residues. Trimming stripped 5 bases from V and 2 bases from J, with 12 bases between. CDR1 and CDR2 (germline): SNHLY, FYNNEI. No treatment had been given to any patient before thyroid surgery. In the original workflow: Researchers built a distant-metastasis classifier for papillary thyroid cancer that drew on CDR3 differences across clinicopathological groups. TCRdb re-called the PCR reads via MiXCR. What appears here as the V and J calls and clone size reflects TCRdb's work, not the paper's. The table shows roughly 46,000 clones, with roughly a quarter occurring only once. The sample was blood. The chain is built from TRBV2 and TRBJ1-2, with TRBD1 as a possible D gene (5 bases). This clonotype originated in a male donor with papillary thyroid cancer or a benign thyroid nodule (not recorded which). Some clones in this sample may be carry-over from other donors' samples. In nucleotides, the CDR3 is TGTGCCAGCAGTTCATCCAGGGCAAACTATGGCTACACCTTC. Translated: CASSSSRANYGYTF. The full variable domain, with the rest looked up from reference TRBV2 and TRBJ1-2, is EPEVTQTPSHQVTQMGQEVILRCVPISNHLYFYWYRQILGQKVEFLVSFYNNEISEKSEIFDDQFSVERPDGSNFTLKIRSTKLEDSAMYFCASSSSRANYGYTFGSGTRLTVV.